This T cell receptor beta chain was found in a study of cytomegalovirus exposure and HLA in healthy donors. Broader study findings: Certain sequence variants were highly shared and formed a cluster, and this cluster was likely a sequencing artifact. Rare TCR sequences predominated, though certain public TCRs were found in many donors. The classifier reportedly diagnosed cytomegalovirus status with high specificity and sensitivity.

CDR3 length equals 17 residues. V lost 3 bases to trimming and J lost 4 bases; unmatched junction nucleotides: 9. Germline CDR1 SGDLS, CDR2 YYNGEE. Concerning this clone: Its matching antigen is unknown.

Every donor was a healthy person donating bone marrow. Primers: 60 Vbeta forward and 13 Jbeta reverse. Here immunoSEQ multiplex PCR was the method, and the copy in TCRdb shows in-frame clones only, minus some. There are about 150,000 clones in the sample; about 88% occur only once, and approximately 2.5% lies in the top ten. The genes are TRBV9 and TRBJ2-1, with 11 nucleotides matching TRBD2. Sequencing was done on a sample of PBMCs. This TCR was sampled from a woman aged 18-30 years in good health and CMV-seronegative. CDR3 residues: CASSALLAGDLYNEQFF. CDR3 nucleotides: TGTGCCAGCAGCGCCTTACTAGCGGGAGATCTTTACAATGAGCAGTTCTTC. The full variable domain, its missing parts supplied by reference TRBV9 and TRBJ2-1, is DSGVTQTPKHLITATGQRVTLRCSPRSGDLSVYWYQQSLDQGLQFLIQYYNGEERAKGNILERFSAQQFPDLHSELNLSSLELGDSALYFCASSALLAGDLYNEQFFGPGTRLTVL.